This T cell receptor beta chain was profiled in a study of blood T cell repertoires in COVID-19. Study at large: Italy, Spain and the United States were the sources of the convalescent and acute COVID-19 samples. PBMCs, B-cell-depleted T cells, or T cells were the source of the cDNA or gDNA that made up the material.

In the source study's methods: Reference gene primer amplification in the assay estimated nucleated cell counts. Produced via immunoSEQ multiplex PCR; TCRdb's table is partial and in-frame only. The V and J calls and clone size come from that table; D and trimming were worked out from the DNA. The sample carries more than 150,000 clones, around 91% recorded once. Trimming stripped 1 base from V and 4 bases from J, with 15 bases between. Germline lookup yields CDR1 SGHRS and CDR2 YFSETQ. There are 17 residues in the CDR3. Sequenced sample: peripheral blood. The receptor's source is a man aged 50 to 60 with acute or convalescent COVID-19. This rearrangement joins TRBV5-1 to TRBJ1-6; D might be TRBD1 (5 bases). CDR3: CASSLIGPGKYNSPLHF. The CDR3 nucleotides are TGCGCCAGCAGCTTGATTGGTCCAGGGAAATATAATTCACCCCTCCACTTT.